The rows below give T cell receptor beta chains drawn from one sample of a study of spatial heterogeneity in lung cancer. TCRdb ran MiXCR on the 5' RACE reads and lists one entry per CDR3 protein. The repertoire includes some 7,000 distinct CDR3 sequences, more than 3% of them detected once, and 16% sits in the top ten. The input for sequencing was lung tumor tissue, taken at surgery. The receptors derive from a male donor with early-stage non-small cell lung cancer. CDR3s include the opening cysteine and the closing phenylalanine or tryptophan. D genes are given only for firm matches. Rows give clone size only sometimes, using once, few, many, or a class for an expanded clone.

clone_size j_call v_call d_call cdr3_aa cdr3_nt
many TRBJ1-1 TRBV27 NA CASSFQDGTEAFF TGTGCCAGCAGTTTCCAGGACGGCACTGAAGCTTTCTTT
medium-sized TRBJ1-1 TRBV6-5 NA CASRSGWGTEAFF TGTGCCAGCAGATCTGGGTGGGGCACTGAAGCTTTCTTT
many TRBJ1-5 TRBV2 NA CASSESRGAGQPQHF TGTGCCAGCAGTGAATCGCGTGGGGCTGGGCAGCCCCAGCATTTT
NA TRBJ1-4 TRBV20-1 NA CSAREWGQGGEKLFF TGCAGTGCTAGAGAGTGGGGGCAGGGAGGCGAAAAACTGTTTTTT
medium-sized TRBJ2-2 TRBV5-1 TRBD2 CASTPPTSGSLDTGELFF TGCGCCAGCACCCCTCCGACTAGCGGGAGCCTGGACACCGGGGAGCTGTTTTTT
medium-sized TRBJ2-5 TRBV3-1 NA CASSQDAPIQETQYF TGTGCCAGCAGCCAAGATGCACCGATTCAAGAGACCCAGTACTTC
many TRBJ2-4 TRBV15 TRBD1 CATSREGQGGNIQYF TGTGCCACCAGCAGAGAAGGACAGGGGGGCAACATTCAGTACTTC
many TRBJ2-7 TRBV6-5 TRBD2 CASSYSVPGLAGAYEQYF TGTGCCAGCAGTTACTCCGTACCGGGACTAGCGGGGGCCTACGAGCAGTACTTC
NA TRBJ2-3 TRBV20-1 TRBD2 CSTALAGGPTDTQYF TGCAGTACCGCCTTAGCGGGAGGGCCCACAGATACGCAGTATTTT
NA TRBJ2-6 TRBV5-1 NA CASSFDDYLSGANVLTF TGCGCCAGCAGCTTCGACGACTATCTCTCTGGGGCCAACGTCCTGACTTTC
many TRBJ1-5 TRBV7-9 NA CASSLGEGRQPQHF TGTGCCAGCAGCTTAGGGGAGGGGAGGCAGCCCCAGCATTTT
few TRBJ2-2 TRBV7-2 NA CASSPGRTNTGELFF TGTGCCAGCAGCCCAGGACGGACGAACACCGGGGAGCTGTTTTTT
many TRBJ1-3 TRBV25-1 NA CASRAYSGNTIYF TGTGCCAGCAGGGCTTACTCTGGAAACACCATATATTTT
NA TRBJ2-2 TRBV5-4 TRBD2 CASSFLGLAGEGGELFF TGTGCCAGCAGCTTCCTTGGACTAGCGGGAGAAGGCGGGGAGCTGTTTTTT
many TRBJ2-7 TRBV20-1 TRBD1 CSARGLGTGHEQYF TGCAGTGCTAGAGGTCTCGGGACAGGCCACGAGCAGTACTTC
many TRBJ2-7 TRBV20-1 TRBD1 CSAPQDRMSYEQYF TGCAGTGCTCCGCAGGACAGGATGTCCTACGAGCAGTACTTC
many TRBJ1-5 TRBV6-5 NA CASSKDRLSNQPQHF TGTGCCAGCAGTAAGGACAGACTTAGCAATCAGCCCCAGCATTTT
NA TRBJ2-2 TRBV20-1 NA CSAPRGAGGGSCFF NA
medium-sized TRBJ1-5 TRBV6-1 NA CASSEAHPKTASNQPQHF TGTGCCAGCAGTGAAGCGCATCCCAAGACAGCTAGCAATCAGCCCCAGCATTTT
many TRBJ1-1 TRBV19 NA CASSKKDGHTEAFF TGTGCCAGTAGTAAAAAGGACGGCCACACTGAAGCTTTCTTT
many TRBJ2-3 TRBV24-1 NA CATSDRDQGTDTQYF TGTGCCACCAGTGACCGGGACCAGGGAACAGATACGCAGTATTTT
medium-sized TRBJ2-2 TRBV5-4 TRBD2 CASSLGLAGETGELFF TGTGCCAGCAGCCTTGGACTAGCGGGAGAAACCGGGGAGCTGTTTTTT
many TRBJ1-5 TRBV3-1 NA CASSLHTGSNQPQHF TGTGCCAGCAGCCTTCATACAGGGAGCAATCAGCCCCAGCATTTT
many TRBJ1-2 TRBV20-1 NA CSARKVQGADYGYTF TGCAGTGCTAGAAAGGTCCAGGGAGCTGACTATGGCTACACCTTC
NA TRBJ2-5 TRBV24-1 NA CATSDSETQYF TGTGCCACCAGTGATTCGGAGACCCAGTACTTC
many TRBJ2-2 TRBV19 TRBD1 CASSGTGNTGELFF TGTGCCAGTAGCGGGACAGGAAACACCGGGGAGCTGTTTTTT
many TRBJ1-5 TRBV30 NA CAWSRGNQPQHF TGTGCCTGGAGCCGGGGTAACCAGCCCCAGCATTTT
many TRBJ2-7 TRBV20-1 TRBD2 CSARDSGRAGVGEQYF TGCAGTGCTAGAGATTCCGGCAGGGCGGGGGTCGGCGAGCAGTACTTC
many TRBJ2-4 TRBV21-1 NA CASIHSRENIQYF TGTGCCAGCATTCACAGCAGAGAAAACATTCAGTACTTC
many TRBJ2-3 TRBV12-3/TRBV12-4 NA CASSPRGGQFTDTQYF TGTGCCAGCAGTCCCCGAGGCGGGCAATTCACAGATACGCAGTATTTT
medium-sized TRBJ1-3 TRBV25-1 TRBD1 CASSESGDRAGNTIYF TGTGCCAGCAGTGAATCGGGGGACAGGGCTGGAAACACCATATATTTT
many TRBJ2-4 TRBV24-1 NA CEDAKNIQYF TGTGAGGATGCCAAAAACATTCAGTACTTC
NA TRBJ2-1 TRBV7-4 TRBD2 CASSPSSGAYNEQFF TGTGCCAGCAGCCCCTCTAGCGGGGCCTACAATGAGCAGTTCTTC
many TRBJ2-3 TRBV6-1 NA CASNGAPTDTQYF TGTGCCAGCAACGGGGCGCCCACAGATACGCAGTATTTT
many TRBJ2-5 TRBV5-1 NA CASTEGGGGAQETQYF TGCGCCAGCACCGAGGGGGGAGGCGGGGCCCAAGAGACCCAGTACTTC
medium-sized TRBJ1-5 TRBV14 TRBD1 CASSLTGTVNQPQHF TGTGCCAGCAGCCTAACCGGGACAGTTAATCAGCCCCAGCATTTT
medium-sized TRBJ2-3 TRBV5-1 NA CASSSDSFTDTQYF TGCGCCAGCAGCTCAGACAGTTTCACAGATACGCAGTATTTT
medium-sized TRBJ2-1 TRBV20-1 NA CSGDRDFNNEQFF TGCAGTGGGGACCGGGACTTCAACAATGAGCAGTTCTTC
medium-sized TRBJ2-1 TRBV13 TRBD2 CASSSRTSGRANNEQFF TGTGCCAGCAGCTCGCGGACTAGCGGGAGGGCGAACAATGAGCAGTTCTTC